This entry lists 9 T cell receptor beta chains sequenced from one sample in a study of T-cell memory formation after mild COVID-19. TCRdb fed the 5' RACE reads into MiXCR, producing one record per CDR3 protein. Here the sample spans 250,000 or so distinct CDR3 sequences, roughly 18% being singletons. Material: PBMCs or a T cell subset sorted from them (not recorded which). These receptors originate from a man aged 18 to 29 who had mild COVID-19 (a few samples of this study predate the infection). Cell type and time point are not known.

The rearrangement uses TRBV7-9 and TRBJ2-2, with D perhaps matching TRBD1 (5 bases). Deletions cut 5 bases from V and 6 bases from J, with 13 bases between. The V gene's germline CDR1 is SEHNR and CDR2 FQNEAQ (reference sequence). CDR3 length equals 14 residues. The CDR3 loop is CASSPPVGPGELFF. DNA for the CDR3: TGTGCCAGCAGCCCCCCGGTGGGGCCCGGGGAGCTGTTTTTT.

CDR3 loop: CASSSVAGSAFEQYF. In nucleotides, the CDR3 is TGTGCCAGCAGCTCGGTAGCGGGGTCGGCGTTCGAGCAGTACTTC. The chain employs TRBV11-1 and TRBJ2-7; 8 nucleotides line up with TRBD2. The V gene's germline CDR1 is SGHAT and CDR2 FQDESV (reference sequence). The ends lost 4 bases at V and 6 bases at J; junction bases unmatched: 11. This CDR3 is 15 amino acids long.

The chain carries TRBV18 and TRBJ2-5; D remains ambiguous. This CDR3 is 13 amino acids long. Germline loops: CDR1 KGHSH, CDR2 LQKENI. The V end lost 5 bases, the J end lost 1 base, and 8 bases lay between the germline ends. The CDR3 DNA sequence: TGTGCCAGCTCAGGGCAGGCCCAAGAGACCCAGTACTTC. It translates to CASSGQAQETQYF. The full variable domain, rest sourced from reference TRBV18 and TRBJ2-5, is NAGVMQNPRHLVRRRGQEARLRCSPMKGHSHVYWYRQLPEEGLKFMVYLQKENIIDESGMPKERFSAEFPKEGPSILRIQQVVRGDSAAYFCASSGQAQETQYFGPGTRLLVL.

The rearrangement links TRBV6-2 or TRBV6-3 to TRBJ1-2; TRBD1 might be the D (5 bases). This CDR3 contains 15 residues. Germline lookup yields CDR1 MNHEY and CDR2 SVGEGT. The V end was cut by 6 bases, the J end by 2 bases, with 16 bases between. CDR3 sequence reads: CASSQRGTTNYGYTF. The CDR3 coding sequence is TGTGCCAGCAGCCAGCGGGGGACCACCAACTATGGCTACACCTTC.

V is TRBV28 and J is TRBJ2-5, with D hard to call. Trimming removed 5 bases at V and 5 bases at J, with 12 bases between. Germline V gene sequence: CDR1 MDHEN, CDR2 SYDVKM. This CDR3 has 13 residues. The CDR3 loop is CASSLLGDETQYF. The CDR3 coding sequence is TGTGCCAGCAGTCTACTGGGCGATGAGACCCAGTACTTC.

The table lists this clonotype with many counts. The V gene is TRBV7-2, the J gene TRBJ1-5, with 7 bases that match TRBD1. Losses at the gene ends were 1 base for V and 0 bases for J; bases not matched to a gene: 9. CDR1 and CDR2 (germline): SGHTA, FQGNSA. This CDR3 spans 18 amino acids. The CDR3 DNA sequence: TGTGCCAGCAGCTTAGGGGGCGGACAGGCCTATAGCAATCAGCCCCAGCATTTT. Residues: CASSLGGGQAYSNQPQHF.

This clonotype appeared a few times. The CDR3 nucleotides read TGTGCCAGTGGGGACACCGGGGAGCTGTTTTTT. It yields the protein CASGDTGELFF. J is TRBJ2-2 and V is TRBV12-3 or TRBV12-4; D gene unclear. Trimming cost V 9 bases and J 3 bases, with 5 bases left between them. This CDR3 has 11 amino acids.

There are a few counts of this clonotype. A read error may account for a junction end that differs from germline. The rearrangement uses TRBV3-1 and TRBJ2-7; 7 bases fit TRBD2. The CDR3 extends over 14 amino acids. Looked up from germline, CDR1 is LGHDT and CDR2 is YNNKEL (reference sequence). This CDR3 is CASSPQGGPYEQYF. DNA of the CDR3: TGTGCCAGCAGCCCCCAGGGAGGGCCCTATGAGCAGTACTTC.

This clonotype was detected only a few times. The CDR3 coding sequence is TGTGCCAGCAGCGTAGTTGGAGGTGAGGCTTTCTTT. It specifies CASSVVGGEAFF. The chain couples TRBV9 to TRBJ1-1; D gene uncertain. Per the germline V gene, CDR1 is SGDLS and CDR2 is YYNGEE. This CDR3 is 12 amino acids long. The germline V and J ends were trimmed by 0 bases and 11 bases, with 11 bases remaining between them.